The 5 T cell receptor beta chains listed next were all sequenced from one sample in a study of T cells in Graves' hyperthyroidism and ophthalmopathy. The CDR3 regions of TCR beta were amplified from RNA transcripts. When the TCR CDR3 underwent first-round RT-PCR, the HTBI primer set was used. TCRdb re-analysed the multiplex PCR reads in MiXCR, keeping a single row per CDR3 protein. The sample has about 96,000 distinct CDR3 sequences, about half seen once. Sequencing input: blood. All receptors come from a woman aged 40 to 55 with Graves' hyperthyroidism.

This clonotype has more than one count but fewer than ten. The V gene is TRBV9, the J gene TRBJ1-5; no clear D gene. Germline CDR1 and CDR2: SGDLS and YYNGEE. V lost 5 bases and J lost 3, with 15 bases in between. CDR3 length: 15 residues. The CDR3 DNA reads TGTGCCAGCAGTTTTGGGCGGGCCGCCAATCAGCCCCAGCATTTT. It translates to CASSFGRAANQPQHF.

The table lists this clonotype with many counts. CDR3 bases: TGCGCCAGCAGCGAAAGACAGGATGCTCTCGAGACCCAGTACTTC. Translated, it gives CASSERQDALETQYF. V gene TRBV5-1 combines with J gene TRBJ2-5; D is possibly TRBD1 (6 bases). The ends were cut back, 4 bases at V and 5 bases at J, with 18 bases in the middle. This CDR3 has 15 residues. Germline CDR1 and CDR2: SGHRS and YFSETQ.

In regard to this clonotype: The junction departs from the called germline gene at one end, perhaps through a read error. The gene calls are TRBV20-1 and TRBJ2-7, with D uncertain. The CDR3 totals 11 residues. Per germline, CDR1 DFQATT and CDR2 SNEGSKA (reference sequence). The CDR3 DNA is TGCAGTGCTAGGGACGCCTACGAGCGGTACTTC. Protein: CSARDAYERYF.

A few counts support this clonotype. The chain uses TRBV15 and TRBJ1-1, with D perhaps TRBD1 (6 bases). The CDR3 spans 16 residues. Germline V gives CDR1 LNHNV, CDR2 YYDKDF (reference sequence). V was shortened by 3 bases and J by 0 bases, with 14 bases between the two germline ends. CDR3 region: CATSSLKQGLNTEAFF. For the CDR3, the DNA is TGTGCCACCAGCAGCTTGAAACAGGGACTGAACACTGAAGCTTTCTTT.

The chain is built from TRBV7-9 and TRBJ2-7, with 11 bases aligning to TRBD2. Germline V gene data show CDR1 as SEHNR and CDR2 as FQNEAQ (reference sequence). This CDR3 contains 14 residues. V dropped 6 bases and J dropped 6; count of bases not matched to a gene: 7. This CDR3 is CASSPLAGGSEQYF. CDR3 sequence (DNA): TGTGCCAGCAGTCCCCTAGCGGGAGGCAGCGAGCAGTACTTC.